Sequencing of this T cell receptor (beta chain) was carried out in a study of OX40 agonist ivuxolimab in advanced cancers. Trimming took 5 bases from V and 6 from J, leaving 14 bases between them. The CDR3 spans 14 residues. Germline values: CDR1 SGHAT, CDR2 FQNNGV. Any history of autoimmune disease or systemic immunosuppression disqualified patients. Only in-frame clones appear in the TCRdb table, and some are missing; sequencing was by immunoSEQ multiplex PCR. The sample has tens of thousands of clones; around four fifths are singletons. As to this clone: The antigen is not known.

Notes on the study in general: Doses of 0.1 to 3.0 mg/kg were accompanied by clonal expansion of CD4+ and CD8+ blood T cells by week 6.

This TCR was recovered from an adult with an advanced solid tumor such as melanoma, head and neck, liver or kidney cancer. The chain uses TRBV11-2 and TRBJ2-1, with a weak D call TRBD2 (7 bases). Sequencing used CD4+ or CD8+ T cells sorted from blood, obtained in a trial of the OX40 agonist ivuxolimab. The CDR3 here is CASSGGGVGNEQFF. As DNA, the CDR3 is TGTGCCAGCAGCGGGGGGGGCGTTGGCAATGAGCAGTTCTTC.